A single T cell receptor beta chain is shown here with its context. What it binds is not known. This sample stems from a study of T cells after yellow fever vaccination. Study results and caveats: A small share of clonotypes appeared in both CD4 and CD8 compartments.

This CDR3 spans 15 amino acids. V lost 4 bases to trimming and J lost 7 bases, with 14 bases between them. Germline lookup yields CDR1 MNHEY and CDR2 SVGAGI. Using its own MiXCR run on the 5' RACE reads, TCRdb lists one record per CDR3 protein. The sample includes hundreds of thousands of distinct CDR3 sequences, approximately 19% of them seen just once. Source: PBMCs, taken before the yellow fever booster vaccination. This rearrangement joins TRBV6-5 to TRBJ1-6; D is ambiguous. The source of this sequence is a man between 18 and 35 years old who received the YFV17D yellow fever vaccine. DNA of the CDR3: TGTGCCAGCAGTTCACAAGGCCACGACAATTCACCCCTCCACTTT. Encoded protein: CASSSQGHDNSPLHF.